This section outlines one T cell receptor beta chain sequence together with its context. Its antigen is unidentified. Expressed TCRB transcripts were sequenced, since all the RNA that had been isolated was reverse transcribed. Sequenced by immunoSEQ multiplex PCR; TCRdb stores in-frame clones only, minus some. This table has 130,000 or so clones, less than 20% appearing once. The data belong to a study of beta chain features in type 1 diabetes. The V and J ends lost 7 bases and 8 bases respectively, with 12 bases between them. Germline CDR1 and CDR2: ENHRY and SYGVKD. The CDR3 consists of 12 residues. General observations from the study: Among all four CD4+ subsets, Type 1 diabetes patients had TCRB CDR3s that were moderately but significantly shorter.

This chain connects TRBV10-3 to TRBJ2-1; D gene unclear. This sequence originates from a man younger than 45 with type 1 diabetes. Sequencing was performed on central memory CD4+ T cells from blood. CDR3 amino acids: CAITASGDEQFF. The CDR3 coding sequence is TGTGCCATCACCGCCTCGGGCGATGAGCAGTTCTTC.